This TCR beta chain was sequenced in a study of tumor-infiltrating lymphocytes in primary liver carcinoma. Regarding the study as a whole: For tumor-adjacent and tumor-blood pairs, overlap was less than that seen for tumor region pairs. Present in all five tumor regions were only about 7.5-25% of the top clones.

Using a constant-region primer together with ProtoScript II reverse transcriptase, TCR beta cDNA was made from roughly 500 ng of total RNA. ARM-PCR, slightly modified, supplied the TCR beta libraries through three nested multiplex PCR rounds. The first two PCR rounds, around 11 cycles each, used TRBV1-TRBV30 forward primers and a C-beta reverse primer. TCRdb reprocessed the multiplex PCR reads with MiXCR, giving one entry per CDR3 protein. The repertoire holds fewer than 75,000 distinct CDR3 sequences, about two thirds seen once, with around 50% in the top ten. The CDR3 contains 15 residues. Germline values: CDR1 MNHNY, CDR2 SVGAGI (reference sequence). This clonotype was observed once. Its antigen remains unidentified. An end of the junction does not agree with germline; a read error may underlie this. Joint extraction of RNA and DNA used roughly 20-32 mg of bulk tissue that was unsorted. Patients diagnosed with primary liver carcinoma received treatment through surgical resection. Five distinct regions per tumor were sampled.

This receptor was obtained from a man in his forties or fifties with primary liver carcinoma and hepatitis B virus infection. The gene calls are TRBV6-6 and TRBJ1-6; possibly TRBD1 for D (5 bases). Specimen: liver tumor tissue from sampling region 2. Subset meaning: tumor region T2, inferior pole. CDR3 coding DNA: TGTGCCAGCAGTACAAATAGGGGAGTTAATCCACCCCTCCACTTT. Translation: CASSTNRGVNPPLHF.